This T cell receptor beta chain is from a study of regulatory T cells in long-lasting Graves disease (dated by TCRdb to 2020 to 2023). About the study as a whole: Persistent Graves' disease was defined as persistently positive TSH receptor autoantibodies together with antithyroid drug treatment for over 5 years. Persistent Graves' disease patients were compared with newly diagnosed Graves' disease patients by peripheral blood TCR sequencing and RNA sequencing. The study was conducted in China and was registered as a clinical trial. A total of about 33 samples underwent TCR sequencing, from about 13 patients with persistent Graves' disease and 20 or so patients with newly diagnosed Graves' disease. Antithyroid drugs had been taken for approximately 10 years on average by persistent Graves' disease patients in the clinical cohort.

Study-level results and caveats: As a limitation, the authors acknowledged that the small sample size may reduce accuracy. Only peripheral blood was studied, because thyroid tissue, the primary lesion, was inaccessible. Sequencing and analysis were limited to the TCR beta chain. Compared with newly diagnosed patients, patients with persistent Graves' disease had lower TCR Shannon entropy and fewer highly expanded clones, which suggests clonal expansion. More public clonotypes were shared among persistent patients (over 2,500) than among newly diagnosed patients (more than 900).

Concerning this clonotype: Its antigen target is currently unknown. It has no much larger one-base neighbor in the sample; base qualities were not kept.

The time point label here, explained by the study, means: persistent/refractory GD, antithyroid drugs over 5 years with positive TRAb. For both TCR sequencing and RNA sequencing, RNA was extracted from PBMCs in TRIzol. The diagnosis of Graves' disease followed American Thyroid Association guidelines. Recruitment of patients was carried out at an endocrinology department in Xi'an, China. Each patient gave 7 to 9.5 milliliters of peripheral blood, collected in an EDTA anticoagulant tube. PBMCs were isolated by Ficoll Paque Plus density gradient separation without further T cell sorting. RNA quality was checked with an Agilent 2100 Bioanalyzer and agarose gel, and concentration with a NanoDrop 2000. Receptor amplification or capture employed multiplex PCR. The listed sequencing device is Illumina HiSeq 4000. iRepertoire HTBI primers and Arm-PCR amplification of CDR3 regions were used to construct TCR beta libraries. PCR products were gel purified before sequencing. Under the source paper's analysis protocol: A total of 62 TRBV and 14 TRBJ segments were identified across samples and were used for gene usage analysis of CDR3 amino acid clonotypes. COPE and FqMerger were used to merge the filtered high-quality paired reads into contigs. BLAST was used to align contigs to IMGT TRBV, TRBD and TRBJ reference genes, and CDR3 was defined according to IMGT. Any clonotype with a frequency above 0.1% was counted as a highly expanded clone. Shannon entropy was used to measure repertoire diversity, and the Gini coefficient was used to measure V-J evenness. Clonotypes shared by more than one individual were considered public. TCRdb ran its own pipeline on the public reads, namely fastp trimming at Q25 and MiXCR clone calling, and kept in-frame beta chains. Rows matching on CDR3 protein sequence are summarized as one entry with the most common DNA and genes. What appears here as the V and J calls and clone size reflects TCRdb's work, not the paper's. This sample is represented by roughly 400,000 distinct CDR3 sequences; 20% to 25% of them were singletons. Roughly 20% of the sample goes to the ten largest clones.

The material sequenced was peripheral blood mononuclear cells (PBMCs), taken when the disease was refractory, from a patient treated with antithyroid drugs. The clonotype was recovered from a female donor with Graves disease.

The CDR3 corresponds to CASSPTGLAGVGYEQYF. The nucleotide sequence reads TGTGCCAGCAGCCCTACCGGGCTAGCGGGAGTAGGGTACGAGCAGTACTTC. The V and J segments used are TRBV6-1 and TRBJ2-7, with 10 middle bases fitting TRBD2. The junction shows trimming of 6 bases on V and 4 bases on J, and the gene matches do not reach 15 bases of it. For CDR1 and CDR2, the germline V gene lists MNHNS and SASEGT. From the cysteine through the phenylalanine, the CDR3 covers 17 amino acids. Kept here is only the CDR3 DNA, which spans 51 bases and is read in frame from base 1.